The rows below give T cell receptor beta chains drawn from one sample of a study of OX40 agonist ivuxolimab in advanced cancers. Profiling relied on immunoSEQ multiplex PCR, and the TCRdb table lists in-frame clones only, not all of them. The sample consists of 55,000 to 80,000 clones, around 87% of them appearing once. Sample: CD4+ or CD8+ T cells sorted from blood, taken in a trial of the OX40 agonist ivuxolimab. The receptors stem from an adult with an advanced solid tumor such as melanoma, head and neck, liver or kidney cancer. Both conserved end residues are part of each CDR3. The D gene is left open where the match is weak. Size is omitted from some rows. Given values are once, few, many or a class for expanded clones.

j_call,d_call,v_call,clone_size,cdr3_nt,cdr3_aa
TRBJ1-3,.,TRBV6-1,.,TGTGCCAGCCAAAAGACTGGAAACACCATATATTTT,CASQKTGNTIYF
TRBJ2-5,.,TRBV28,.,TGTGCCAGCATAGGGGGGCCCCAAGAGACCCAGTACTTC,CASIGGPQETQYF
TRBJ1-3,.,TRBV6-5,.,TGTGCCAGCAGTCCGGGACGGCAATCTGGAAACACCATATATTTT,CASSPGRQSGNTIYF
TRBJ1-4,.,TRBV4-3,.,TGCGCCAGCAGCCAACAGGGAGGTGAAAAACTGTTTTTT,CASSQQGGEKLFF
TRBJ2-1,TRBD2,TRBV7-2,.,TGTGCCAGCAGCCTACTAGCGGGTGACAATGAGCAGTTCTTC,CASSLLAGDNEQFF
TRBJ2-7,TRBD2,TRBV28,.,TGTGCCAGCAGGGGAGGGGCTAGCGGGACACTCGAGCAGTACTTC,CASRGGASGTLEQYF
TRBJ1-4,TRBD1,TRBV27,.,TGTGCCAGCAAGGGACAGAAACATGAAAAACTGTTTTTT,CASKGQKHEKLFF
TRBJ1-4,.,TRBV19,.,TGTGCCAGTAGTAACAGGGTAAACGGGAATGAAAAACTGTTTTTT,CASSNRVNGNEKLFF
TRBJ2-1,.,TRBV30,.,TGTGCCTGGGGTGGGACACATGAGCAGTTCTTC,CAWGGTHEQFF
TRBJ2-2,TRBD1,TRBV18,.,TGTGCCAGCTCACCACTACAGGGGCCACCCCCCGGGGAGCTGTTTTTT,CASSPLQGPPPGELFF
TRBJ2-7,.,TRBV13,.,TGTGCCAGCAGCTTAAGAGAGTACGAGCAGTACTTC,CASSLREYEQYF
TRBJ2-7,.,TRBV6-6,.,TGTGCCAGCAGCTCAGGGGACACCTACTACGAGCAGTACTTC,CASSSGDTYYEQYF
TRBJ2-1,TRBD1,TRBV11-3,.,TGTGCCAGCAGCTCGGACAGGTACAATGAGCAGTTCTTC,CASSSDRYNEQFF
TRBJ1-4,.,TRBV28,.,TGTGCCAGCAGTTTATCCCTAGGGGGGTCTCGGGAAAAACTGTTTTTT,CASSLSLGGSREKLFF
TRBJ1-2,TRBD1,TRBV14,.,TGTGCCAGCAGCCAAGGGATACAGGACAGGTTCCAACGGGGCTACACCTTC,CASSQGIQDRFQRGYTF
TRBJ2-2,TRBD2,TRBV5-1,.,TGCGCCAGCAGCTCACAGCCTAGCGGGAGGGTAACCGGGGAGCTGTTTTTT,CASSSQPSGRVTGELFF
TRBJ2-2,TRBD2,TRBV6-1,.,TGTGCCAGCACTAGACTAGCGGGAAGCGCCGGGGAGCTGTTTTTT,CASTRLAGSAGELFF
TRBJ2-1,.,TRBV11-1,.,TGTGCCAGCAGCCTAGCTTATCTCGGGAATGAGCAGTTCTTC,CASSLAYLGNEQFF
TRBJ2-1,TRBD1,TRBV4-1,.,TGCGCCAGCAGCCAACGGGACAGTCGTGAGCAGTTCTTC,CASSQRDSREQFF
TRBJ2-5,.,TRBV5-5,.,TGTGCCAGCAGTCAGACTAGTAGCTGGGAGACCCAGTACTTC,CASSQTSSWETQYF
TRBJ2-1,TRBD2,TRBV28,few,TGTGCCAGCAGTAACCTGGGGGGGGGTCAGTACAATGAGCAGTTCTTC,CASSNLGGGQYNEQFF